One sample yielded the 6 T cell receptor beta chains listed below, sequenced in a study of blood T cell repertoires in COVID-19. The table came from immunoSEQ multiplex PCR; TCRdb's copy has only in-frame clones and leaves some out. Among just under 65,000 clones, around 80% were seen once, and the ten largest hold 13% to 15%. The sequenced sample consisted of peripheral blood. The origin of the receptors is a man aged 60-69 years with COVID-19, enrolled during active disease.

This rearrangement joins TRBV10-3 to TRBJ2-5; tentatively, D is TRBD2 (6 bases). CDR3 length: 14 amino acids. CDR1 and CDR2 (germline): ENHRY, SYGVKD. With 4 bases removed from V and 5 bases from J, the gap between germline ends came to 14 bases. As DNA, the CDR3 is TGTGCCATCAGTGCGGGGGAACTTCATGAGACCCAGTACTTC. This translates into CAISAGELHETQYF.

This clone was counted only a few times. The V gene is TRBV6-5, the J gene TRBJ2-7, with TRBD2 matching over 8 bases. Germline lookup yields CDR1 MNHEY and CDR2 SVGAGI. Losses at the gene ends were 4 bases for V and 5 bases for J; bases not matched to a gene: 10. CDR3 length equals 15 residues. CDR3 in DNA: TGTGCCAGCAGTTCACCGGGACTAGTTGCCCACGAGCAGTACTTC. This translates into CASSSPGLVAHEQYF.

The CDR3 region has the DNA TGTGCCAGTAGTACAGAAGGGGCTTCCAATGAGTCACCCCTCCACTTT. It codes for CASSTEGASNESPLHF. The chain has TRBV19 and TRBJ1-6, with D tentatively TRBD1 (5 bases). The CDR3 runs to 16 residues. Germline-derived CDR1 and CDR2 are LNHDA and SQIVND (reference sequence). With 4 bases removed from V and 10 bases from J, the gap between germline ends came to 20 bases.

The V call is TRBV10-1, the J call TRBJ2-5, with a possible D match to TRBD2 (5 bases). The CDR3 extends over 14 amino acids. Germline V gene data show CDR1 as WNHNN and CDR2 as SYGVQD (reference sequence). The V and J ends lost 10 bases and 0 bases respectively, with 15 bases between them. CDR3 loop: CATPARRYQETQYF. The DNA for the CDR3 is TGCGCCACCCCGGCTAGGAGGTACCAAGAGACCCAGTACTTC.

This clone was found once. This chain connects TRBV7-9 to TRBJ2-7; TRBD1 matches at 7 bases. The V segment lost 4 bases and the J segment 6 bases; nucleotides outside the gene matches: 6. In germline, CDR1 is SEHNR, CDR2 FQNEAQ (reference sequence). This CDR3 contains 13 residues. The CDR3: CASSYEQGTEQYF. CDR3 DNA: TGTGCCAGCAGCTACGAACAGGGGACCGAGCAGTACTTC.

The J gene is TRBJ2-7, the V gene TRBV6-5; 8 positions agree with TRBD2. The V gene's germline CDR1 is MNHEY and CDR2 SVGAGI. The V gene end was trimmed by 5 bases and the J gene end by 5 bases; junction bases not matched to a gene: 8. CDR3 length equals 14 residues. The CDR3: CASSNPGLVNEQYF. The CDR3, as DNA: TGTGCCAGCAGTAATCCGGGACTAGTCAACGAGCAGTACTTC.